These 20 T cell receptor beta chains came from one sample sequenced in a study of blood T cell repertoires in COVID-19. Data came from immunoSEQ multiplex PCR; TCRdb stores just in-frame clones and leaves some out. Here the sample spans about 170,000 clones, about 89% being singletons. Sequencing was done on a sample of peripheral blood. These receptors all come from a man aged 65 to 85 with acute or convalescent COVID-19.

V gene TRBV29-1 combines with J gene TRBJ2-1; 9 bases are shared with TRBD2. The CDR3 contains 16 residues. J was trimmed by 4 bases and V by 2 bases; bases with no gene match: 9. From germline, CDR1 is SQVTM and CDR2 ANQGSEA. The CDR3 DNA follows: TGCAGCGTTGAAAAGTTAGCGGGAGTACTATACAATGAGCAGTTCTTC. This translates into CSVEKLAGVLYNEQFF.

J is TRBJ2-1 and V is TRBV14; TRBD2 matches 8 bases. CDR3 size: 16 residues. CDR1 and CDR2 from the germline V gene are SGHDN and FVKESK. J lost 7 bases, V lost 3 bases, and 11 bases had no gene match. The CDR3 DNA sequence: TGTGCCAGCAGCCACATAGCGGGGCGGCGTCGTAATGAGCAGTTCTTC. It encodes CASSHIAGRRRNEQFF.

This clone was seen just once. Here the CDR3 reads CAINDYRGTYNEQFF. The CDR3, as DNA: TGTGCCATCAACGATTATAGGGGAACCTACAATGAGCAGTTCTTC. The V and J genes are TRBV10-3 and TRBJ2-1, with a tentative D call TRBD1 (5 bases). V was trimmed by 7 bases and J by 2 bases, leaving 15 bases between them. The CDR3 is 15 amino acids. Germline V lookup: CDR1 ENHRY, CDR2 SYGVKD.

The chain joins TRBV4-3 to TRBJ2-7; D may be TRBD1 (5 bases). The V gene lost 0 bases and the J gene lost 0 bases, with 12 bases spanning the gap. This CDR3 has 16 residues. CDR1 is LGHNA and CDR2 is YSLEER in the germline V gene. CDR3 amino acids: CASSQDTLGASYEQYF. CDR3 DNA sequence: TGCGCCAGCAGCCAAGATACGCTAGGGGCCTCCTACGAGCAGTACTTC.

The V and J genes are TRBV5-1 and TRBJ2-7; D is unresolved. The CDR3 spans 14 residues. Trimming left V 3 bases short and J 5 bases short, with 15 bases between. Germline CDR1 reads SGHRS; CDR2 reads YFSETQ. The CDR3 DNA sequence: TGCGCCAGCAGCTCCTTAGCTGAGGTCGACGAGCAGTACTTC. Its translation: CASSSLAEVDEQYF.

This chain joins TRBV2 and TRBJ2-1, with 7 bases matching TRBD1. The CDR3 is 12 amino acids. The V gene end was trimmed by 3 bases and the J gene end by 15 bases; junction bases not matched to a gene: 8. Germline-derived CDR1 and CDR2 are SNHLY and FYNNEI. CDR3 sequence reads: CASSEDRSLWFF. The CDR3 DNA reads as TGTGCCAGCAGTGAGGACAGGTCCTTGTGGTTCTTC.

V usage is TRBV5-6 and J usage is TRBJ2-5; D is ambiguous. The germline V gene encodes CDR1 SGHDT and CDR2 YYEEEE. V dropped 2 bases and J dropped 2 bases, with 7 bases sitting between them. The CDR3 is made up of 13 amino acids. Here the CDR3 DNA reads TGTGCCAGCAGCTTCGGGTCTCAAGAGACCCAGTACTTC. Protein product: CASSFGSQETQYF.

V usage is TRBV10-1 and J usage is TRBJ2-7; TRBD1 agrees at 8 bases. This CDR3 has 12 residues. Germline V gives CDR1 WNHNN, CDR2 SYGVQD (reference sequence). V shed 6 bases and J 7 bases; nucleotides not matched to a gene: 5. This chain's CDR3 is CASSGTGQEQYF. The CDR3 DNA is TGCGCCAGCAGCGGGACAGGCCAAGAGCAGTACTTC.

The chain links TRBV7-3 to TRBJ1-2; D may be TRBD1 (6 bases). CDR1 SGHTA and CDR2 FQGTGA come from the germline V gene. V was trimmed by 0 bases and J by 4 bases, leaving 12 bases between them. CDR3 length equals 15 residues. CDR3 bases: TGTGCCAGCAGCTTAACTCCAGGGACACCCTATGGCTACACCTTC. Translating it yields CASSLTPGTPYGYTF.

J is TRBJ2-2 and V is TRBV10-2, with TRBD2 as a possible D gene (6 bases). The CDR3 extends over 16 amino acids. From germline, CDR1 is WSHSY and CDR2 SAAADI. Trimming took off 0 bases at V and 8 bases at J, with 16 bases between the two ends. CDR3 loop: CASSESRGAQTGELFF. The CDR3 bases are TGCGCCAGCAGTGAGTCCCGCGGGGCCCAAACTGGGGAGCTGTTTTTT.

The chain employs TRBV4-2 and TRBJ2-1; the match to TRBD2 covers 9 bases. Germline CDR1 reads LGHNA; CDR2 reads YNFKEQ. Trimming cost V 3 bases and J 5 bases; bases outside gene matches: 5. CDR3 length: 15 amino acids. CDR3 residues: CASSHLGGGDNEQFF. For the CDR3, the DNA is TGTGCCAGCAGCCACCTGGGCGGGGGGGACAATGAGCAGTTCTTC.

CDR3 sequence reads: CASSEDRGEPQHF. DNA of the CDR3: TGTGCCAGCAGCGAGGACAGGGGGGAACCCCAGCATTTT. This rearrangement joins TRBV13 to TRBJ1-5; 10 nucleotides line up with TRBD1. With V trimmed by 5 bases and J by 10 bases, 5 bases remained unmatched. The V gene's germline CDR1 is PRHDT and CDR2 FYEKMQ (reference sequence). CDR3 length equals 13 residues.

J is TRBJ2-1 and V is TRBV5-1; D may be TRBD1 (6 bases). The CDR3 is 15 residues long. From germline, CDR1 is SGHRS and CDR2 YFSETQ. V was clipped by 3 bases and J by 4 bases, with 14 bases between them. CDR3 amino acids: CASSSGAPGYNEQFF. The DNA of the CDR3 is TGCGCCAGCAGCTCAGGGGCTCCCGGGTACAATGAGCAGTTCTTC. The full variable domain, its missing parts supplied by reference TRBV5-1 and TRBJ2-1, is KAGVTQTPRYLIKTRGQQVTLSCSPISGHRSVSWYQQTPGQGLQFLFEYFSETQRNKGNFPGRFSGRQFSNSRSEMNVSTLELGDSALYLCASSSGAPGYNEQFFGPGTRLTVL.

This chain links TRBV6-5 with TRBJ2-7; D unclear. The CDR3 extends over 11 amino acids. V was clipped by 6 bases and J by 9 bases, with 12 bases between them. The germline CDR1 and CDR2 sequences are MNHEY and SVGAGI. The CDR3 DNA is TGTGCCAGCAGCAATGCGGTAAGGCAGTACTTC. Residues: CASSNAVRQYF.

CDR3 nucleotides: TGTGCCAGCAGCCCCGGGACAGGGAACCAGCCCCAGCATTTT. Translating it yields CASSPGTGNQPQHF. The gene calls are TRBV11-2 and TRBJ1-5; the match to TRBD1 covers 9 bases. The CDR3 contains 14 residues. CDR1 is SGHAT, CDR2 FQNNGV, per germline. Unmatched junction bases numbered 6, after V lost 5 bases and J lost 7 bases.

J is TRBJ2-7 and V is TRBV10-3; 8 bases fit TRBD1. V lost 6 bases, J lost 5 bases, and 9 bases stayed unmatched. This CDR3 spans 14 amino acids. Germline assignment: CDR1 ENHRY and CDR2 SYGVKD. The CDR3 region has the DNA TGTGCCATCAGGTTGACAGGGGTAAAGGACGAGCAGTACTTC. Protein sequence: CAIRLTGVKDEQYF.

The chain couples TRBV11-2 to TRBJ2-1; TRBD2 agrees at 12 bases. Germline V gives CDR1 SGHAT, CDR2 FQNNGV. V shed 0 bases and J 8 bases; nucleotides not matched to a gene: 2. This CDR3 has 15 amino acids. DNA for the CDR3: TGTGCCAGCAGCTTAGAGAGACTAGCGGGAGATGAGCAGTTCTTC. Protein product: CASSLERLAGDEQFF.

This chain uses TRBV2 with TRBJ1-1; D is uncertain. From germline, CDR1 is SNHLY and CDR2 FYNNEI. The CDR3 extends over 12 amino acids. V was cut by 3 bases and J by 5 bases, with 7 bases left in between. This CDR3 is CASSDPVTEAFF. CDR3 in DNA: TGTGCCAGCAGTGACCCTGTAACTGAAGCTTTCTTT.

This clone showed up just once. The gene calls are TRBV3-1 (or the pseudogene TRBV3-2) and TRBJ1-2; no definite D call. Looked up from germline, CDR1 is LGHDT and CDR2 is YNNKEL (reference sequence). Trimming pared 4 bases from V and 3 bases from J, leaving 21 bases between. The CDR3 length is 17 residues. The CDR3 loop reads CASSPRGRARLDYGYTF. Here the CDR3 DNA reads TGTGCCAGCAGCCCACGAGGGCGAGCCCGCTTAGACTATGGCTACACCTTC.

The chain is built from TRBV2 and TRBJ1-2, with unresolved D. The ends were cut back, 2 bases at V and 8 bases at J, with 15 bases in the middle. CDR3 size: 14 residues. Germline V lookup: CDR1 SNHLY, CDR2 FYNNEI. DNA of the CDR3: TGTGCCAGCAGTGAATCTAGGTCCCTTGGCGGCTACACCTTC. It encodes CASSESRSLGGYTF.